Shown below are 23 T cell receptor beta chains from a single sample sequenced in a study of blood T cell repertoires in COVID-19. Assay used: immunoSEQ multiplex PCR; TCRdb lists only in-frame clones, some missing. The sample has about 270,000 clones; approximately 83% are singletons. The sequencing input was peripheral blood. The receptors shown here come from a woman in her 70s with acute or convalescent COVID-19.

The CDR3 is CASSLGTAINEQFF. The DNA for the CDR3 is TGTGCCAGCAGTCTCGGGACAGCAATCAATGAGCAGTTCTTC. The gene calls are TRBV3-1 (or the pseudogene TRBV3-2) and TRBJ2-1, with 7 positions matching TRBD1. Trimming at V came to 6 bases and at J to 6 bases, leaving 8 bases not matched to a gene. The CDR3 totals 14 residues. Germline CDR1 is LGHDT and CDR2 is YNNKEL (reference sequence).

The chain combines TRBV18 with TRBJ2-2, with D unresolved. Germline V gene lookup returns CDR1 KGHSH and CDR2 LQKENI. V lost 3 bases and J 4 bases, leaving 3 bases between the germline ends. The CDR3 runs 12 residues. CDR3 in DNA: TGTGCCAGCTCACCCAGCACCGGGGAGCTGTTTTTT. As protein: CASSPSTGELFF.

This clone was detected only once. CDR3: CASRGAVRTEAFF. The CDR3 DNA sequence: TGTGCCAGCAGAGGGGCGGTTCGGACTGAAGCTTTCTTT. V gene TRBV2 combines with J gene TRBJ1-1; weak D call: TRBD1 (5 bases). Germline values: CDR1 SNHLY, CDR2 FYNNEI. There are 13 residues in the CDR3. Between the trimmed V and J ends, which lost 6 bases and 5 bases, there was a span of 13 bases.

The chain employs TRBV7-9 and TRBJ2-3, with 8 bases that match TRBD2. Looked up from germline, CDR1 is SEHNR and CDR2 is FQNEAQ (reference sequence). The CDR3 runs 14 residues. Trimming took 11 bases from V and 4 from J; bases not matched to a gene: 11. The CDR3 region is CAGTASGYSDTQYF. CDR3 nucleotides: TGTGCCGGCACGGCTAGCGGGTATTCAGATACGCAGTATTTT.

V and J are TRBV7-9 and TRBJ1-1, with 9 bases aligning to TRBD1. V lost 5 bases and J lost 4; bases outside the gene matches: 8. The germline gives CDR1 SEHNR, CDR2 FQNEAQ (reference sequence). The CDR3 is made up of 15 amino acids. CDR3 protein: CASSTGTGRSTEAFF. The DNA for the CDR3 is TGTGCCAGCAGCACCGGGACAGGGAGGAGCACTGAAGCTTTCTTT.

The chain links TRBV4-1 to TRBJ1-2; no firm D call. The CDR3 is 16 residues long. The V and J ends lost 1 base and 8 bases respectively, with 20 bases between them. CDR1 MGHRA and CDR2 YSYEKL come from the germline V gene. CDR3 sequence (DNA): TGCGCCAGCAGCCAAGTTGGAGGGTTGAGGGCGAAAGGCTACACCTTC. Protein: CASSQVGGLRAKGYTF.

The chain links TRBV25-1 to TRBJ1-1; D is possibly TRBD1 (6 bases). Per germline, CDR1 MGHDK and CDR2 SYGVNS. The CDR3 sequence is 12 residues long. V lost 11 bases and J lost 9, with 19 bases in between. CDR3 residues: CALTSLGGKAFF. The CDR3, as DNA: TGTGCCCTTACTAGTTTAGGGGGAAAAGCTTTCTTT.

This chain links TRBV10-3 with TRBJ1-5; D is unclear. The V end lost 3 bases, the J end lost 5 bases, and 14 bases lay between the germline ends. Germline V gives CDR1 ENHRY, CDR2 SYGVKD. The CDR3 runs 15 residues. The chain's CDR3 is CAISDGQTFHQPQHF. CDR3 nucleotides: TGTGCCATCAGTGATGGGCAGACATTTCATCAGCCCCAGCATTTT.

The rearrangement joins TRBV3-1 (or the pseudogene TRBV3-2) to TRBJ1-2; the D is unclear. This CDR3 has 13 residues. V was pared by 1 base and J by 8 bases, with 11 bases between. The germline gives CDR1 LGHDT, CDR2 YNNKEL (reference sequence). The CDR3 loop is CASSQAPRGGYTF. The DNA of the CDR3 is TGTGCCAGCAGCCAAGCCCCCCGGGGAGGCTACACCTTC.

The chain has TRBV5-1 and TRBJ2-5, with 9 bases fitting TRBD1. V was clipped by 2 bases and J by 7 bases; unmatched bases: 9. Looked up from germline, CDR1 is SGHRS and CDR2 is YFSETQ. The CDR3 has 15 amino acids. The CDR3 loop reads CASSFGRTGVATQYF. The CDR3, as DNA: TGCGCCAGCAGCTTCGGCAGGACAGGGGTGGCGACCCAGTACTTC.

In this sample, this clone turned up a few times. The rearrangement uses TRBV4-1 and TRBJ1-1; D remains unclear. The CDR3 covers 14 residues. CDR1 and CDR2 from the germline V gene are MGHRA and YSYEKL. V was cut by 0 bases and J by 3 bases, with 8 bases left in between. The CDR3 here is CASSQEVRDTEAFF. The CDR3 bases are TGCGCCAGCAGCCAAGAGGTCCGGGACACTGAAGCTTTCTTT.

The V gene is TRBV11-2, the J gene TRBJ1-2, with D possibly matching TRBD1 (5 bases). Germline V gene lookup returns CDR1 SGHAT and CDR2 FQNNGV. Trimming took 5 bases from V and 0 from J, leaving 7 bases between them. The length of the CDR3 is 13 residues. CDR3 loop: CASSVTANYGYTF. In DNA, the CDR3 is TGTGCCAGCAGCGTGACAGCTAACTATGGCTACACCTTC.

This clone was observed many times. The rearrangement uses TRBV2 and TRBJ1-1, with TRBD1 identical over 8 bases. Germline loops: CDR1 SNHLY, CDR2 FYNNEI. V lost 6 bases and J lost 5; bases outside the gene matches: 5. CDR3 length: 13 residues. CDR3: CASSRQGTTEAFF. In DNA form, the CDR3 reads TGTGCCAGCAGCCGACAGGGGACGACTGAAGCTTTCTTT.

The chain recombines TRBV19 with TRBJ1-5, with 10 bases lining up with TRBD1. The trim removed 6 bases at V and 6 bases at J, leaving 17 bases unmatched. Germline loops: CDR1 LNHDA, CDR2 SQIVND (reference sequence). CDR3 length equals 18 residues. Here the CDR3 DNA reads TGTGCCAGTAGGGGCAGCGACAGGGGGCGCAGGGTGAGTCAGCCCCAGCATTTT. This encodes CASRGSDRGRRVSQPQHF.

The rearrangement links TRBV5-1 to TRBJ2-2, with 7 bases identical to TRBD2. Per germline, CDR1 SGHRS and CDR2 YFSETQ. The CDR3 contains 16 residues. Trimming took 7 bases from V and 5 from J; bases not matched to a gene: 14. CDR3 amino acids: CASAKRGPPGTGELFF. The CDR3 bases are TGCGCCAGCGCCAAGCGGGGCCCACCGGGAACCGGGGAGCTGTTTTTT.

The chain links TRBV18 to TRBJ1-2, with a possible D match to TRBD1 (5 bases). CDR1 KGHSH and CDR2 LQKENI come from the germline V gene. CDR3 length: 14 residues. Trimming stripped 3 bases from V and 2 bases from J, with 10 bases between. DNA of the CDR3: TGTGCCAGCTCACCTGGGACTGGGAACTATGGCTACACCTTC. It codes for CASSPGTGNYGYTF. Supplemented by reference TRBV18 and TRBJ1-2, the full variable domain reads NAGVMQNPRHLVRRRGQEARLRCSPMKGHSHVYWYRQLPEEGLKFMVYLQKENIIDESGMPKERFSAEFPKEGPSILRIQQVVRGDSAAYFCASSPGTGNYGYTFGSGTRLTVV.

V is TRBV18 and J is TRBJ2-2; D might be TRBD2 (5 bases). The CDR3 is 15 amino acids. V gave up 0 bases and J gave up 4 bases, with 9 bases separating them. Germline V lookup: CDR1 KGHSH, CDR2 LQKENI. CDR3 sequence: CASSPPRGGTGELFF. The CDR3 nucleotides are TGTGCCAGCTCACCACCTCGGGGTGGCACCGGGGAGCTGTTTTTT.

CDR3 protein: CASSLVGVNTEAFF. CDR3 nucleotides: TGTGCCAGCAGCTTGGTCGGGGTCAACACTGAAGCTTTCTTT. This chain joins TRBV5-6 and TRBJ1-1; D not resolved. This CDR3 is 14 amino acids long. CDR1 and CDR2 (germline): SGHDT, YYEEEE. Trimming removed 0 bases from V and 2 bases from J, with 8 bases in between. The variable domain in full, with the rest retrieved from reference TRBV5-6 and TRBJ1-1, is DAGVTQSPTHLIKTRGQQVTLRCSPKSGHDTVSWYQQALGQGPQFIFQYYEEEERQRGNFPDRFSGHQFPNYSSELNVNALLLGDSALYLCASSLVGVNTEAFFGQGTRLTVV.

This clone was recorded at least ten times. The chain couples TRBV14 to TRBJ2-7; 11 nucleotides match TRBD1. This CDR3 comprises 15 residues. Germline V lookup: CDR1 SGHDN, CDR2 FVKESK. The V segment lost 4 bases and the J segment 4 bases; nucleotides outside the gene matches: 6. CDR3 amino acids: CASSRGTGGKYEQYF. CDR3 nucleotide sequence: TGTGCCAGCAGCCGAGGGACAGGGGGGAAATACGAGCAGTACTTC.

The CDR3 region is CASSLGAGGYNEQFF. The CDR3 region has the DNA TGTGCCAGCAGCTTAGGAGCGGGGGGATACAATGAGCAGTTCTTC. The gene calls are TRBV7-2 and TRBJ2-1; 9 nucleotides agree with TRBD2. The CDR3 extends over 15 amino acids. CDR1 and CDR2 from the germline V gene are SGHTA and FQGNSA. V lost 1 base, J lost 4 bases, and 2 bases stayed unmatched.

This chain uses TRBV30 with TRBJ1-1, with D possibly TRBD1 on 6 matching bases. CDR1 is GTSNPN, CDR2 SVGIG, per germline (reference sequence). Trimming stripped 3 bases from V and 1 base from J, with 9 bases between. This CDR3 is built from 13 residues. DNA for the CDR3: TGTGCCTGGAGGCGACAGGAGAACACTGAAGCTTTCTTT. Amino acids: CAWRRQENTEAFF.

This chain uses TRBV28 with TRBJ2-5, with a weak D call TRBD2 (6 bases). With 6 bases removed from V and 5 bases from J, the gap between germline ends came to 10 bases. The germline CDR1 and CDR2 sequences are MDHEN and SYDVKM. CDR3 length: 12 residues. The CDR3 reads CASSSGWETQYF. The CDR3 DNA reads as TGTGCCAGCAGCAGCGGGTGGGAGACCCAGTACTTC.

CDR3: CASSEYLAGLQETQYF. In DNA form, the CDR3 reads TGTGCCAGCAGTGAATATCTAGCGGGGCTCCAAGAGACCCAGTACTTC. The chain recombines TRBV6-1 with TRBJ2-5; 9 nucleotides agree with TRBD2. The V segment lost 2 bases and the J segment 1 base; nucleotides outside the gene matches: 5. This CDR3 is 16 amino acids long. CDR1 MNHNS and CDR2 SASEGT come from the germline V gene.